This T cell receptor (beta chain) appears in the sequencing data of a study of cytomegalovirus exposure and HLA in healthy donors. V was trimmed by 3 bases and J by 1 base, leaving 9 bases between them. The CDR3 spans 13 residues. Germline CDR1 and CDR2: SQVTM and ANQGSEA. The primer mix had 60 Vbeta and 13 Jbeta primers. Assay: immunoSEQ multiplex PCR; the TCRdb copy retains only in-frame clones and omits some. Seen in this sample are 110,000 to 150,000 clones; the ten most common clones hold 0.9% to 1%. V is TRBV29-1 and J is TRBJ1-2, with D possibly TRBD1 on 5 matching bases. Sequencing used PBMCs. This clonotype was sampled from a male donor in good health and CMV-seronegative. CDR3 DNA: TGCAGCGTTGAGCCTCAGGGTAACTATGGCTACACCTTC. It codes for CSVEPQGNYGYTF.